Listed below are T cell receptor beta chains from one sample, sequenced in a study. Using its own MiXCR run on the 5' RACE reads, TCRdb lists one record per CDR3 protein. Altogether some 60,000 distinct CDR3 sequences are present, roughly 30% being singletons, with the ten largest covering 2% to 2.5%. The material sequenced was tumor-infiltrating naive CD4+ T cells sorted from the breast tumor. Receptor source: a female donor with breast cancer. Each CDR3 is given with its conserved first and last residue. D genes are given only for firm matches. Clone size is given for some rows only: seen once, a few or many times, or a class if the clone is expanded.

>.|TRBJ2-7|.|TRBV20-1
TGCAGTGCTAGACTAGAAAGCGGGGAGCAGTACTTC
CSARLESGEQYF
>few|TRBJ2-4|TRBD2|TRBV4-2
TGTGCCAGCAGCCAAGGGAACGGGGGGGCCGGGGACATTCAGTACTTC
CASSQGNGGAGDIQYF
>few|TRBJ2-2|.|TRBV20-1
TGCAGTGCTAGAGATCGGGTGGTGAACACCGGGGAGCTGTTTTTT
CSARDRVVNTGELFF
>.|TRBJ1-4|TRBD1|TRBV7-2
TGTGCCAGCAGCTTAGGACAGGGTAGAAATGAAAAACTGTTTTTT
CASSLGQGRNEKLFF
>few|TRBJ2-1|TRBD2|TRBV6-2/TRBV6-3
TGTGCCAGCAGTCGACCGGGGGGGCACAATGAGCAGTTCTTC
CASSRPGGHNEQFF
>.|TRBJ2-3|.|TRBV29-1
TGCAGCGTTGAACCAGATAGTCGAGGTACGCAGTATTTT
CSVEPDSRGTQYF
>.|TRBJ2-5|TRBD2|TRBV5-1
TGCGCCAGCAGCACCGGGACTAGCAGGCTATGGGAGACCCAGTACTTC
CASSTGTSRLWETQYF
>few|TRBJ1-1|.|TRBV20-1
TGCAGTGCTAGGGAACAGAAACCGAACACTGAAGCTTTCTTT
CSAREQKPNTEAFF
>many|TRBJ1-1|.|TRBV7-8
TGTGCCAGCAGCTTAGACATGAACACTGAAGCTTTCTTT
CASSLDMNTEAFF
>.|TRBJ2-1|.|TRBV6-5
TGTGCCAGCAGTTATTACTTATCGCGGGACACCTTATACAATGAGCAGTTCTTC
CASSYYLSRDTLYNEQFF